The clone carrying this T cell receptor (beta chain) has ten or more counts. What it binds is unknown. The data originate from a study of neurological immune-mediated disorders. Points from the study as a whole: The greatest degree of TCR clonal expansion was observed in HTLV-1-associated myelopathy, with the lowest in multiple sclerosis, below that of healthy controls. There were no CDR3 amino acid sequences shared by expanded clones across subjects, a result suggesting private repertoires in all groups.

Volunteers at a blood bank in Maryland, USA, were the healthy controls. The unsorted libraries were generated from a total of 2 million PBMCs, which had been stored in RNAlater at -80 C. Each CDR3 protein gets one entry after TCRdb re-called the 5' RACE reads with MiXCR. The sample lists 25,000 to 35,000 distinct CDR3 sequences, approximately 15% occurring once. The receptor was isolated from a man aged 70 or older in good health. The sample taken for sequencing was PBMCs.

CDR3 sequence: CASTTWTGPNQPQHF. CDR3 sequence (DNA): TGTGCCAGCACCACGTGGACAGGTCCAAATCAGCCCCAGCATTTT. This chain links TRBV28 with TRBJ1-5, with TRBD1 matching 7 bases. The V gene's germline CDR1 is MDHEN and CDR2 SYDVKM. With V trimmed by 7 bases and J by 4 bases, 10 bases remained unmatched. The CDR3 runs to 15 residues.